This T cell receptor beta chain was sequenced during a study of spatial heterogeneity in lung cancer. The time point was: blood at routine non-recurrence follow-up after resection. Using its own MiXCR run on the 5' RACE reads, TCRdb lists one record per CDR3 protein. The sample has about 94,000 distinct CDR3 sequences; approximately 20% are singletons. This clonotype was seen many times. The antigen is undetermined. Study-wide results and limits: Among blood samples, ubiquitous expanded tumor TCRs appeared more at resection than at follow-up.

CDR3 length: 15 residues. Germline loops: CDR1 KGHSH, CDR2 LQKENI. The V end lost 2 bases, the J end lost 0 bases, and 10 bases lay between the germline ends. The sequenced sample was PBMCs, obtained at follow-up. The J gene is TRBJ1-2, the V gene TRBV18; D gene unclear. This clonotype originated in a male donor with early-stage non-small cell lung cancer. The CDR3 coding sequence is TGTGCCAGCTCACCAGGGCGTAATACTAACTATGGCTACACCTTC. Translation gives CASSPGRNTNYGYTF.